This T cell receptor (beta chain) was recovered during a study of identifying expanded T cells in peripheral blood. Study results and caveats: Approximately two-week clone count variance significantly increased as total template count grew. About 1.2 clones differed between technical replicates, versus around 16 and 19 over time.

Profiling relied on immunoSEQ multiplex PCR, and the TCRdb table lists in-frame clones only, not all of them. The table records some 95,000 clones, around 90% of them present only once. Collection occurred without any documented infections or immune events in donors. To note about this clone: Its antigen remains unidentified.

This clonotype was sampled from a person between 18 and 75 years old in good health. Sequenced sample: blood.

This CDR3 reads CASSFRGTDYGYTF. CDR3 DNA: TGTGCCAGCAGCTTTAGGGGGACAGACTATGGCTACACCTTC. The chain has TRBV7-2 and TRBJ1-2, with 7 bases matching TRBD1. The CDR3 consists of 14 residues. CDR1 and CDR2 from the germline V gene are SGHTA and FQGNSA. The ends lost 3 bases at V and 3 bases at J; junction bases unmatched: 4.